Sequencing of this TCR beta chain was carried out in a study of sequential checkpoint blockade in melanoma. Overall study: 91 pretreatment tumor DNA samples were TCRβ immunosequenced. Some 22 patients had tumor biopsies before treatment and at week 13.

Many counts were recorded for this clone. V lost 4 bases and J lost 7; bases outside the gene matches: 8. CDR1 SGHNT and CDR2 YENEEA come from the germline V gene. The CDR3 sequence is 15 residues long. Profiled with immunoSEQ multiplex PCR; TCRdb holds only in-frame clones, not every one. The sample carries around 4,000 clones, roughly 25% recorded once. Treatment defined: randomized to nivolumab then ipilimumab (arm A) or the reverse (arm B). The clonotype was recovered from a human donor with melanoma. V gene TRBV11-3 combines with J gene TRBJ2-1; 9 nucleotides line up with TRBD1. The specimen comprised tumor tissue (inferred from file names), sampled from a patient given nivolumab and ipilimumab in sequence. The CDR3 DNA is TGTGCCAGCAGCTCCAGACATGGACAGGGGAATGAGCAGTTCTTC. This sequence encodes CASSSRHGQGNEQFF.